What follows describes a single T cell receptor beta chain. Its target is not known. This sample stems from a study of cytomegalovirus exposure and HLA in healthy donors. Regarding the study as a whole: Analysis was carried out at a later point, and it linked a missense DCLRE1C variant to TCR beta V- and J-gene trimming. Immune exposure data for these donors was limited to CMV serostatus. In a later analysis, compared with equally common non-associated chains, HLA-associated beta chains were more expanded.

PCR involved 60 Vbeta and 13 Jbeta primers. Only in-frame clones appear in the TCRdb table, and some are missing; sequencing was by immunoSEQ multiplex PCR. The sample carries 150,000 to 200,000 clones, 75% to 85% recorded once. Trimming shortened V by 0 bases and J by 5 bases, and 16 bases separated the two germline ends. Germline lookup yields CDR1 MNHNS and CDR2 SASEGT. The CDR3 runs to 16 residues. The material sequenced was PBMCs. The rearrangement uses TRBV6-1 and TRBJ1-2, with D possibly TRBD1 on 6 matching bases. The sequence was collected from a man in his fifties or sixties in good health and CMV-seropositive. For the CDR3, the DNA is TGTGCCAGCAGTGAAGCGTCAGCAGGGGCAACATATGGCTACACCTTC. It encodes CASSEASAGATYGYTF.